This TCR beta chain was observed in a study of response to subunit inactivated influenza vaccine. This clonotype was seen only a few times. No antigen is known for it. TCRdb re-called the RT-PCR reads through MiXCR, storing one row per CDR3 protein. The table shows about 830,000 distinct CDR3 sequences, with approximately 17% occurring only once. Germline V gives CDR1 LGHNA, CDR2 YSLEER. Deletions cut 0 bases from V and 9 bases from J, with 6 bases between. This CDR3 contains 13 residues. General observations from the study: The authors suggested that few new T cells are recruited per seasonal influenza vaccination.

The material sequenced was PBMCs from blood, taken about 5 days after vaccination. The sequence derives from a man aged 50-60 years who received an inactivated influenza vaccine. The chain carries TRBV4-3 and TRBJ1-6; D is uncertain. The CDR3 bases are TGCGCCAGCAGCCAAGACCGGAGTTCACCCCTCCACTTT. Translation gives CASSQDRSSPLHF.